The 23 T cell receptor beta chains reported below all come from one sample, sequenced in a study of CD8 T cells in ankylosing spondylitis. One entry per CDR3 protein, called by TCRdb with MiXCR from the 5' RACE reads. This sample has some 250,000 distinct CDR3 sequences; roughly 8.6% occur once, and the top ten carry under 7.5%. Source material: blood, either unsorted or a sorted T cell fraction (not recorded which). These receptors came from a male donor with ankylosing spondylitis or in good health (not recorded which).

The CDR3 spells CAWSVAGVETQYF. For the CDR3, the DNA is TGTGCCTGGAGCGTAGCGGGAGTCGAGACCCAGTACTTC. The chain has TRBV30 and TRBJ2-5; 9 nucleotides align to TRBD2. Unmatched junction bases numbered 4, after V lost 3 bases and J lost 5 bases. The germline gives CDR1 GTSNPN, CDR2 SVGIG (reference sequence). The CDR3 is 13 residues long. The whole variable domain, remainder taken from reference TRBV30 and TRBJ2-5, is SQTIHQWPATLVQPVGSPLSLECTVEGTSNPNLYWYRQAAGRGLQLLFYSVGIGQISSEVPQNLSASRPQDRQFILSSKKLLLSDSGFYLCAWSVAGVETQYFGPGTRLLVL.

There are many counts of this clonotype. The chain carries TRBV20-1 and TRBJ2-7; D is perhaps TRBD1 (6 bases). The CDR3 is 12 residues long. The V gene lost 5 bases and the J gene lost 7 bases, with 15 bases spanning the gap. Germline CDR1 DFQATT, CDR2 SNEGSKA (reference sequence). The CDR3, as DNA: TGCAGTGCTGGGGGCCAGGGTGGGGAGCAGTACTTC. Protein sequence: CSAGGQGGEQYF.

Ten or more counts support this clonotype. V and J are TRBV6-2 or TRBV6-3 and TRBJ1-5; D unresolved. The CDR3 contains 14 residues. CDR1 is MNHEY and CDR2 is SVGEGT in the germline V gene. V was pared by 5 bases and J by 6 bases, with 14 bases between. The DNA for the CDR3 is TGTGCCAGCAGTACCGGGAGGGATCCTCAGCCCCAGCATTTT. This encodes CASSTGRDPQPQHF.

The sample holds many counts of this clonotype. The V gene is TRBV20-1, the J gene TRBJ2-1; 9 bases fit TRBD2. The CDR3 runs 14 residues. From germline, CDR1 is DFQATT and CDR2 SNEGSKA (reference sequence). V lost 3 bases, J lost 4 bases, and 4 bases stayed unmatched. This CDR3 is CSARASGTYNEQFF. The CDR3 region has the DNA TGCAGTGCTAGGGCTAGCGGGACATACAATGAGCAGTTCTTC.

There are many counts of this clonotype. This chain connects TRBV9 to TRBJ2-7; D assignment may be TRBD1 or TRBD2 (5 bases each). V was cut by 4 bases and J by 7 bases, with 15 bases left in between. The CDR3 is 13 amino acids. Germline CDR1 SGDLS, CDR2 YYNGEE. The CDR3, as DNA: TGTGCCAGCAGCCCCGGGACGACTGGAGAGCAGTACTTC. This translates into CASSPGTTGEQYF.

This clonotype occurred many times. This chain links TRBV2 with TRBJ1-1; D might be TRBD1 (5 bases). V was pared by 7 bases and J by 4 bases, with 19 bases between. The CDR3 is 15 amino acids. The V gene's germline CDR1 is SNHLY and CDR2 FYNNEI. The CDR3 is CASTGTQGRGTEAFF. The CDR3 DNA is TGTGCCAGCACGGGGACTCAGGGAAGGGGCACTGAAGCTTTCTTT.

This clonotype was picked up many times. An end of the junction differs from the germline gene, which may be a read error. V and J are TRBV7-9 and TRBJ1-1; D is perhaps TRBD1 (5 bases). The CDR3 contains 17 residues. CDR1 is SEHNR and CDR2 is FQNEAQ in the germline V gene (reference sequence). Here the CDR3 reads CASSLEPWGPEDTEVFF. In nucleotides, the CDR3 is TGTGCCAGCAGCTTAGAACCCTGGGGACCCGAGGATACTGAAGTTTTCTTT.

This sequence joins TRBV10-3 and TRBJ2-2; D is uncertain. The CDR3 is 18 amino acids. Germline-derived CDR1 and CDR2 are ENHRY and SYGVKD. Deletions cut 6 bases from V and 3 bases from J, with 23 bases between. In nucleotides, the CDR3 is TGTGCCATCAGGGAAGGAACCGGGTTTAAAGAAGACACCGGGGAGCTGTTTTTT. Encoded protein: CAIREGTGFKEDTGELFF.

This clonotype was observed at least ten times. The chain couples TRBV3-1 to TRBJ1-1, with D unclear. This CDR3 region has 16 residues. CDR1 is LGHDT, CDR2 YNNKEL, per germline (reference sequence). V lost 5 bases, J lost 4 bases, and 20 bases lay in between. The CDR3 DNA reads TGTGCCAGCAGCGAAGGGTCCGCCCGGGTTGGCACTGAAGCTTTCTTT. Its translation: CASSEGSARVGTEAFF. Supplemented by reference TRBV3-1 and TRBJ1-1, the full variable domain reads DTAVSQTPKYLVTQMGNDKSIKCEQNLGHDTMYWYKQDSKKFLKIMFSYNNKELIINETVPNRFSPKSPDKAHLNLHINSLELGDSAVYFCASSEGSARVGTEAFFGQGTRLTVV.

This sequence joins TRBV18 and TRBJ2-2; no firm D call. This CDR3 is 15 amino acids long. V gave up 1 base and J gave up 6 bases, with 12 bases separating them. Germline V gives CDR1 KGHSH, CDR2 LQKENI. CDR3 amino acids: CASSPRMKEAGELFF. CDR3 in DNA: TGTGCCAGCTCACCACGAATGAAGGAAGCCGGGGAGCTGTTTTTT.

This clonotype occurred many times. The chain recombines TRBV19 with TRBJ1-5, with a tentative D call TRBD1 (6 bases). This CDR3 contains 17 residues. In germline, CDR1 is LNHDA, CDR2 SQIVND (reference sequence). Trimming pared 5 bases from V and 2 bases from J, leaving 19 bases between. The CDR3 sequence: CASSSRAGADGNQPQHF. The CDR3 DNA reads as TGTGCCAGTAGTTCCAGAGCGGGGGCTGACGGCAATCAGCCCCAGCATTTT.

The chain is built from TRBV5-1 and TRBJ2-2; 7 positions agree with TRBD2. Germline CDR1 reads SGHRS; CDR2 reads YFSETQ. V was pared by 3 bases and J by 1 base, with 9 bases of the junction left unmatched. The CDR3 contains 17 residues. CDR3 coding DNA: TGCGCCAGCAGCTCGCTTGGGAGCGGGGAGAACACCGGGGAGCTGTTTTTT. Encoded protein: CASSSLGSGENTGELFF.

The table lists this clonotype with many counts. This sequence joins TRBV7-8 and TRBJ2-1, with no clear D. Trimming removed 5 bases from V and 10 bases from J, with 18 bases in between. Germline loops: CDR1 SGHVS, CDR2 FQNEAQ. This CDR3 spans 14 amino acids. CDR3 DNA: TGTGCCAGCAGCCCGGTTGAACGTACCCCCGAGCAGTTCTTC. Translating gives CASSPVERTPEQFF.

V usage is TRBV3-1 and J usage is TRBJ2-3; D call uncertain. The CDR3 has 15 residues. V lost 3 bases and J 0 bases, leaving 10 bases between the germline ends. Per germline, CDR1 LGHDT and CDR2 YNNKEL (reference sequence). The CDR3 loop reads CASSQGGSSTDTQYF. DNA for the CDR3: TGTGCCAGCAGCCAGGGCGGTTCTAGCACAGATACGCAGTATTTT.

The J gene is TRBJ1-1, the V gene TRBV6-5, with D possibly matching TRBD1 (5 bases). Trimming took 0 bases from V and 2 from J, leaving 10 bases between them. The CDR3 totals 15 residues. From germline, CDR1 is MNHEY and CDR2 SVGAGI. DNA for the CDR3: TGTGCCAGCAGTTACTCGATCGGGGGAAACACTGAAGCTTTCTTT. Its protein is CASSYSIGGNTEAFF.

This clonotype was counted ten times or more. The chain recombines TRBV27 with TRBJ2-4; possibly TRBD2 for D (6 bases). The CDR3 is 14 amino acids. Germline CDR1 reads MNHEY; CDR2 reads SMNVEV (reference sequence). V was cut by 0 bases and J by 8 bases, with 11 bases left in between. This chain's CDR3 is CASSLSGGLDIQYF. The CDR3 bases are TGTGCCAGCAGTTTATCGGGGGGTTTGGACATTCAGTACTTC.

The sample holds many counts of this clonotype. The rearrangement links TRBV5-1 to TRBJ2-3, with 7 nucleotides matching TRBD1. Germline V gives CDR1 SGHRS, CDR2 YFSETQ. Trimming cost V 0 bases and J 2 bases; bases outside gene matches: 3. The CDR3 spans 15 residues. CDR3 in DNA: TGCGCCAGCAGCTTGGATCAGGGGGTCACAGATACGCAGTATTTT. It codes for CASSLDQGVTDTQYF. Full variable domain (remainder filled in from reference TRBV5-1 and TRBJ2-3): KAGVTQTPRYLIKTRGQQVTLSCSPISGHRSVSWYQQTPGQGLQFLFEYFSETQRNKGNFPGRFSGRQFSNSRSEMNVSTLELGDSALYLCASSLDQGVTDTQYFGPGTRLTVL.

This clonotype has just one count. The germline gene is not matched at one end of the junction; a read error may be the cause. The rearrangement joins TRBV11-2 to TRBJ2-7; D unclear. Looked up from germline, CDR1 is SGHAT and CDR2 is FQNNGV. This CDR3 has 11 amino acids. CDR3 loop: CASSSYYKQYF. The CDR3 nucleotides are TGTGCCAGCAGCTCTTACTACAAGCAGTACTTC.

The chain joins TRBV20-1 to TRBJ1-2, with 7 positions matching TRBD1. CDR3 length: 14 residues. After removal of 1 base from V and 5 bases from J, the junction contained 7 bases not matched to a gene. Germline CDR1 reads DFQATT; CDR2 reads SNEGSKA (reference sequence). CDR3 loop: CSARGNGTVYGYTF. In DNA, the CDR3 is TGCAGTGCTAGAGGAAATGGGACAGTTTATGGCTACACCTTC.

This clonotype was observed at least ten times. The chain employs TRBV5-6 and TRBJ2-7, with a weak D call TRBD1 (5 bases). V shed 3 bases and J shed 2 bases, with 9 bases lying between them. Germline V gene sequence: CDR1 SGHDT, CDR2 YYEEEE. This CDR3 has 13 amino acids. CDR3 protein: CASSSDTTYEQYF. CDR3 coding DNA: TGTGCCAGCAGCTCGGACACCACCTACGAGCAGTACTTC.

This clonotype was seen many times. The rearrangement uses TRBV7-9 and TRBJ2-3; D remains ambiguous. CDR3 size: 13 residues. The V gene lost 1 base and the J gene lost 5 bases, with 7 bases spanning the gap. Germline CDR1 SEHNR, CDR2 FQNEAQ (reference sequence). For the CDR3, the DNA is TGTGCCAGCAGCTTAGTCACGGAAGATACGCAGTATTTT. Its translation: CASSLVTEDTQYF.

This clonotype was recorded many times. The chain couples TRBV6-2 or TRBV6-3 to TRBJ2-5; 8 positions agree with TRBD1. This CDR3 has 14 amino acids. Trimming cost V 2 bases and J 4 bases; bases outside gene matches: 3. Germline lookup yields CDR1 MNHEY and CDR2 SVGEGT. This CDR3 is CASSYGQGGETQYF. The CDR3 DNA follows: TGTGCCAGCAGTTACGGACAGGGAGGAGAGACCCAGTACTTC.

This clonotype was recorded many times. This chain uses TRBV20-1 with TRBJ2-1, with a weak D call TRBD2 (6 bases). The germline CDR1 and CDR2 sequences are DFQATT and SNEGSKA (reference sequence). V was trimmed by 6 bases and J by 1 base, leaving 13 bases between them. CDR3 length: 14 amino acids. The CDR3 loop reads CSAALGGSYNEQFF. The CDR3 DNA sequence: TGCAGTGCCGCCCTTGGAGGGTCCTACAATGAGCAGTTCTTC.